This paragraph covers one TCR beta chain sequence. The target antigen is unknown. This specimen belongs to a study of memory CD4+ T cells and cytomegalovirus serostatus. Findings and limits, study-wide: CMV serostatus prediction reached median AUC about 0.96, or 0.93 with US-trained model.

The CDR3 runs to 13 residues. CDR1 and CDR2 (germline): MNHEY, SVGAGI. V dropped 8 bases and J dropped 1 base, with 11 bases sitting between them. Single viable CD3+CD4+CD8-CD45RO+ cells were sorted as the memory CD4+ T cells. Donors' CMV status reflects serum IgG against pp150, pp28, p38, p52. Profiled with immunoSEQ multiplex PCR; TCRdb holds only in-frame clones, not every one. The repertoire has over 60,000 clones, about 81% of them found once; the top ten carry 0.85% to 0.95%. This receptor was identified in an adult in good health and CMV-seronegative. The genes are TRBV6-5 and TRBJ1-1; no definite D call. Specimen: memory CD4+ T cells from blood. The CDR3 spells CASGVDQNTEAFF. CDR3 nucleotides: TGTGCCAGCGGGGTGGACCAGAACACTGAAGCTTTCTTT.